Each of the 21 T cell receptor beta chains below was sequenced from the same sample in a study of blood T cell repertoires in COVID-19. The assay was immunoSEQ multiplex PCR, and TCRdb's table has in-frame clones only and misses some. The sample lists more than 95,000 clones; 75% to 95% were seen once. The sequenced sample consisted of peripheral blood. These TCRs come from a human donor in a cohort sampled during active COVID-19.

V usage is TRBV7-2 and J usage is TRBJ2-5; TRBD1 aligns across 8 bases. J was trimmed by 8 bases and V by 8 bases; bases with no gene match: 10. The CDR3 has 13 residues. Germline V gives CDR1 SGHTA, CDR2 FQGNSA. DNA of the CDR3: TGTGCCAGCCGCCGCCAGGGGGCTAGTACCCAGTACTTC. It encodes CASRRQGASTQYF.

The chain carries TRBV4-3 and TRBJ1-4, with D perhaps matching TRBD1 (6 bases). Trimming pared 4 bases from V and 2 bases from J, leaving 8 bases between. Germline lookup yields CDR1 LGHNA and CDR2 YSLEER. The CDR3 sequence is 14 residues long. The CDR3 nucleotides are TGCGCCAGCAGCCCCACAGGGACTAATGAAAAACTGTTTTTT. Translated, it gives CASSPTGTNEKLFF.

The chain combines TRBV11-3 with TRBJ2-2; D is perhaps TRBD2 (6 bases). CDR1 is SGHNT and CDR2 is YENEEA in the germline V gene. V was shortened by 1 base and J by 2 bases, with 20 bases between the two germline ends. This CDR3 is built from 19 residues. CDR3 region: CASSLAGPIGGANTGELFF. In DNA form, the CDR3 reads TGTGCCAGCAGCTTAGCCGGTCCCATTGGCGGGGCCAACACCGGGGAGCTGTTTTTT.

This chain joins TRBV6-5 and TRBJ2-7; 7 bases align to TRBD2. Germline CDR1 MNHEY, CDR2 SVGAGI. V lost 0 bases to trimming and J lost 9 bases; unmatched junction nucleotides: 8. The CDR3 is 14 residues long. CDR3: CASSYSGRRHAQYF. The CDR3 nucleotides are TGTGCCAGCAGTTACTCCGGGAGGCGTCACGCGCAGTACTTC.

The chain recombines TRBV7-9 with TRBJ1-2; D gene uncertain. Between the trimmed V and J ends, which lost 0 bases and 4 bases, there was a span of 9 bases. CDR3 length equals 14 residues. Germline assignment: CDR1 SEHNR and CDR2 FQNEAQ (reference sequence). In DNA, the CDR3 is TGTGCCAGCAGCTTAGCCCCAGAAAGCTATGGCTACACCTTC. It translates to CASSLAPESYGYTF.

This chain links TRBV5-6 with TRBJ2-5, with D perhaps matching TRBD2 (6 bases). V lost 0 bases and J 5 bases, leaving 8 bases between the germline ends. Germline V gene sequence: CDR1 SGHDT, CDR2 YYEEEE. The CDR3 is 13 amino acids. Here the CDR3 DNA reads TGTGCCAGCAGCTTGGGGGCGGGGGAGACCCAGTACTTC. It encodes CASSLGAGETQYF.

The CDR3 sequence is CASSLVASGHYEQYF. CDR3 DNA sequence: TGTGCCAGCAGCTTAGTAGCTAGCGGGCACTACGAGCAGTACTTC. The V call is TRBV11-1, the J call TRBJ2-7; TRBD2 matches at 8 bases. Unmatched junction bases numbered 5, after V lost 1 base and J lost 3 bases. The CDR3 spans 15 residues. Looked up from germline, CDR1 is SGHAT and CDR2 is FQDESV (reference sequence).

This clone was counted once. The chain has TRBV25-1 and TRBJ1-4; the D gene is possibly TRBD1 (6 bases). This CDR3 is built from 15 residues. Deletions cut 3 bases from V and 10 bases from J, with 18 bases between. CDR1 MGHDK and CDR2 SYGVNS come from the germline V gene. In nucleotides, the CDR3 is TGTGCCAGCAGTGACGACACAGGGAACCCCCGAAAACTGTTTTTT. Encoded protein: CASSDDTGNPRKLFF.

The genes are TRBV5-4 and TRBJ2-3; D may be TRBD2 (6 bases). Trimming removed 10 bases from V and 2 bases from J, with 14 bases in between. Germline V CDR1 and CDR2: SGHNT, YYREEE (reference sequence). The CDR3 is 13 residues long. The CDR3 protein is CAGGSEPTDTQYF. The CDR3 DNA sequence: TGTGCCGGGGGGAGCGAACCCACAGATACGCAGTATTTT.

This chain links TRBV19 with TRBJ2-7; 7 nucleotides agree with TRBD1. This CDR3 has 13 residues. V shed 5 bases and J 4 bases; nucleotides not matched to a gene: 5. Germline CDR1 reads LNHDA; CDR2 reads SQIVND (reference sequence). The CDR3 protein is CASSDRDNYEQYF. The CDR3 DNA sequence: TGTGCCAGTAGTGACAGGGACAATTACGAGCAGTACTTC.

The chain links TRBV9 to TRBJ1-2; TRBD1 is a possible D gene (5 bases). The CDR3 extends over 15 amino acids. The V end lost 1 base, the J end lost 4 bases, and 14 bases lay between the germline ends. Per germline, CDR1 SGDLS and CDR2 YYNGEE. CDR3 in DNA: TGTGCCAGCAGCGTATCGATACAGGCGACCTATGGCTACACCTTC. Amino acid sequence: CASSVSIQATYGYTF.

The V and J genes are TRBV19 and TRBJ2-7; TRBD1 is a possible D gene (6 bases). CDR1 LNHDA and CDR2 SQIVND come from the germline V gene (reference sequence). The ends were cut back, 5 bases at V and 5 bases at J, with 16 bases in the middle. CDR3 length: 14 residues. The CDR3 spells CASSEGGPWDEQYF. CDR3 nucleotide sequence: TGTGCCAGTAGTGAAGGGGGACCGTGGGACGAGCAGTACTTC.

The rearrangement joins TRBV30 to TRBJ2-3; 7 nucleotides line up with TRBD1. CDR1 and CDR2 (germline): GTSNPN, SVGIG (reference sequence). The J segment lost 3 bases and the V segment lost 1 base, leaving 4 bases of the junction unmatched. The CDR3 is 14 residues long. The CDR3 loop is CAWSDRGRTDTQYF. CDR3 in DNA: TGTGCCTGGAGTGACAGGGGAAGGACAGATACGCAGTATTTT.

The chain carries TRBV19 and TRBJ2-1, with D possibly matching TRBD2 (7 bases). CDR3 length: 13 residues. CDR1 and CDR2 (germline): LNHDA, SQIVND (reference sequence). The V and J ends lost 5 bases and 9 bases respectively, with 14 bases between them. The DNA for the CDR3 is TGTGCCAGTAGTTGGCGGGAGACAGGTGAGCAGTTCTTC. Protein product: CASSWRETGEQFF.

The CDR3 region has the DNA TGTGCCAGCAGCCAATTCGGGAACCCGTCCTACGAGCAGTACTTC. It is translated as CASSQFGNPSYEQYF. V gene TRBV14 combines with J gene TRBJ2-7, with D possibly TRBD2 on 5 matching bases. Germline values: CDR1 SGHDN, CDR2 FVKESK. CDR3 length: 15 amino acids. Trimming removed 2 bases at V and 1 base at J, with 12 bases between.

This chain joins TRBV5-4 and TRBJ1-2; TRBD1 matches at 7 bases. Germline CDR1 and CDR2: SGHNT and YYREEE (reference sequence). CDR3 length: 13 residues. J lost 6 bases, V lost 2 bases, and 4 bases had no gene match. CDR3 DNA: TGTGCCAGCAGCTTAGGGGGCGTGGATGGCTACACCTTC. Protein product: CASSLGGVDGYTF. The full variable domain, its missing parts supplied by reference TRBV5-4 and TRBJ1-2, is ETGVTQSPTHLIKTRGQQVTLRCSSQSGHNTVSWYQQALGQGPQFIFQYYREEENGRGNFPPRFSGLQFPNYSSELNVNALELDDSALYLCASSLGGVDGYTFGSGTRLTVV.

By share of the sample, this clone is medium-sized. J is TRBJ2-2 and V is TRBV21-1; TRBD1, the table's D call, was not compared with the DNA. TRBV21-1 is a documented pseudogene. The CDR3 spans 18 residues. CDR3 DNA: TGTGCCAGGGTAATCCCCGGGACAGGGGGCTTTAACACCGGGGAGCTGTTTTTT. Amino acids: CARVIPGTGGFNTGELFF.

With respect to this clone: Other DNA sequences from this sample encode an identical CDR3 as well. The chain combines TRBV9 with TRBJ1-2; D not certain. The CDR3 has 11 residues. Germline loops: CDR1 SGDLS, CDR2 YYNGEE. Trimming removed 3 bases from V and 5 bases from J, with 5 bases in between. This CDR3 is CASSARYGYTF. The DNA for the CDR3 is TGTGCCAGCAGCGCCAGATATGGCTACACCTTC.

V and J are TRBV27 and TRBJ2-7; 11 bases align to TRBD1. CDR1 and CDR2 (germline): MNHEY, SMNVEV (reference sequence). This CDR3 has 14 amino acids. Germline trimming cut 6 bases from V and 5 bases from J; bases unmatched to any gene: 6. The CDR3 DNA reads TGTGCCAGCAGCGGGACAGGGGGAATCGACGAGCAGTACTTC. Protein: CASSGTGGIDEQYF.

This sequence joins TRBV6-2 or TRBV6-3 and TRBJ2-5, with no clear D. The V end was cut by 4 bases, the J end by 3 bases, with 3 bases between. The CDR3 has 11 residues. Germline V gene data show CDR1 as MNHEY and CDR2 as SVGEGT. CDR3 loop: CASSSKETQYF. The CDR3 bases are TGTGCCAGCAGTTCTAAAGAGACCCAGTACTTC.

This sequence joins TRBV30 and TRBJ2-2, with TRBD2 identical over 10 bases. J lost 4 bases, V lost 4 bases, and 3 bases had no gene match. CDR1 is GTSNPN and CDR2 is SVGIG in the germline V gene (reference sequence). This CDR3 spans 14 amino acids. CDR3: CAWTSGGVTGELFF. DNA for the CDR3: TGTGCCTGGACTAGCGGGGGCGTCACCGGGGAGCTGTTTTTT. Filled out from reference TRBV30 and TRBJ2-2, the complete variable domain reads SQTIHQWPATLVQPVGSPLSLECTVEGTSNPNLYWYRQAAGRGLQLLFYSVGIGQISSEVPQNLSASRPQDRQFILSSKKLLLSDSGFYLCAWTSGGVTGELFFGEGSRLTVL.